This TCR beta chain was retrieved from a study of blood T cell repertoires in COVID-19 (dated by TCRdb to the early 2020s). Broadly, across the study: The collaborator samples originated in the United States, Italy and Spain and spanned the acute and convalescent phases of COVID-19. The material from the prospective study consisted of cDNA or gDNA derived from T cells, B-cell-depleted T cells, or PBMCs. Subjects who had been exposed to COVID-19, were actively infected with it, or had recovered from it provided the deeply sampled blood TCRbeta repertoires that made up the dataset. The repertoires were released in a freely available public database intended as a resource for research on the immune response to SARS-CoV-2. Samples were obtained from the ongoing ImmuneRACE study (first 160 participants) and from over 1,000 subjects provided by 6 global collaborators. The sample metadata nearly always contained a de-identified subject ID, COVID-19 status, age in years and sex. Where available, HLA class I and class II types were obtained from metadata supplied by the sample provider rather than from assay-based typing. What the study reported, not specific to this receptor: Clinical and demographic metadata were provided uncurated, with the amount varying by source and participant.

Details on this clone: Its antigen specificity is not known. The record has no base qualities; no much larger clone is one base away.

Collaborating institutions collected whole blood in K2EDTA tubes following their own protocols. For TCRbeta analysis, collaborator samples were shipped as frozen whole blood, as isolated PBMCs, or as DNA extracted from either sample type. TCRbeta CDR3 regions were amplified from genomic DNA using the immunoSEQ Assay, a bias-controlled multiplex PCR. Turning to the authors' computational methods: Within the assay, amplification of reference gene primers was used to estimate how many nucleated cells each sample contained. To quantify the absolute abundance of each unique TCRbeta CDR3 rearrangement, sequence reads were collapsed and filtered. Productive Simpson clonality was computed per sample as the square root of Simpson's diversity index over productive rearrangements. In its TCRdb copy, this immuneACCESS table keeps in-frame sequences only and misses some clones. Where compared with another copy, unresolved V genes explain less than half of these, and the others have no known cause. That table furnishes V, J and clone size, whereas the DNA furnished D and trimming. This sample is represented by some 200,000 clones; around 83% of them were singletons. The ten largest make up 7% to 8% of the sample.

Trimming leaves V shorter by 1 base and J shorter by 9 bases, with the junction holding 11 bases beyond the gene matches. From a lookup of the germline V gene, CDR1 and CDR2 are LGHNA and YNFKEQ. Inclusive of the bounding cysteine and phenylalanine, the CDR3 is 16 residues long. The kept DNA is CDR3 alone, 48 bases in frame from the first base. The sample was peripheral blood. The origin of this receptor is a woman over 75 in a cohort sampled during active or convalescent COVID-19. Rearrangement joined TRBV4-2 to TRBJ2-2; the junction holds 7 bases that match TRBD2. The DNA is TGTGCCAGCAGCCAAGCGGGGGGATTGAGAATCAGGGAGCTGTTTTTT. This translates into CASSQAGGLRIRELFF.